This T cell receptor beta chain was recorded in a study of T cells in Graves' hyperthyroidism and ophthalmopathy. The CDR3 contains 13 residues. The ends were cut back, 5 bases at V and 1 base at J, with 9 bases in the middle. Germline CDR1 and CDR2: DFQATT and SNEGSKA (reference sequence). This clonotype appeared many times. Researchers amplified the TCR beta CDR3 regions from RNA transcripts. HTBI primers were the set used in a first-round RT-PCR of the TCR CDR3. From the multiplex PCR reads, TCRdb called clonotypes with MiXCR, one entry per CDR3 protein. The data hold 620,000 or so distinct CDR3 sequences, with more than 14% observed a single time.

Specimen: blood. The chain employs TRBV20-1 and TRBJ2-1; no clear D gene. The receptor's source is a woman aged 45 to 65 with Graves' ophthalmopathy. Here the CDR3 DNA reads TGCAGTGCTCCCGGGTCGTCCTACAATGAGCAGTTCTTC. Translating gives CSAPGSSYNEQFF.